This T cell receptor (beta chain) is drawn from a study of T-cell memory formation after mild COVID-19. Many counts were recorded for this clonotype. Its antigen is not identified. V was clipped by 1 base and J by 11 bases, with 12 bases between them. This CDR3 contains 12 residues. Germline V gene sequence: CDR1 DFQATT, CDR2 SNEGSKA (reference sequence). Study-wide results and limits: Within pre-infection memory, some responding clones were found, suggesting cross-reactive memory joined. Contracting CD8+ clones were enriched in EMRA, CD4+ mainly in CM and EM.

From the 5' RACE reads, TCRdb called clonotypes with MiXCR, one entry per CDR3 protein. This sample carries about 200,000 distinct CDR3 sequences, over 7.5% of them seen once, and the ten largest clones take 3.5% to 4%. The sequence was collected from a man younger than 35 who had mild COVID-19 (a few samples of this study predate the infection). Cell type and time point are not known. The V and J genes are TRBV20-1 and TRBJ1-5; maybe TRBD1 (5 bases). The sequencing sample was made of PBMCs or a T cell subset sorted from them (not recorded which). Here the CDR3 DNA reads TGCAGTGCTAGAGGAGGGGAAAGGTCCCAGCATTTT. As protein: CSARGGERSQHF.